This T cell receptor (beta chain) was identified during a study of shared clonotypes between healthy human individuals. Study-level results: Clonotype sharing among donors, it was expected, would be affected by sequencing depth.

Comments on this clone: Its antigen remains unknown.

Sequenced by immunoSEQ multiplex PCR; TCRdb stores in-frame clones only, minus some. The sample contains approximately 1,500,000 clones, 96% of which appear only once. The CDR3 loop spans 15 amino acids. Per the germline V gene, CDR1 is MDHEN and CDR2 is SYDVKM. Trimming took 2 bases from V and 7 from J; bases not matched to a gene: 10. The chain joins TRBV28 to TRBJ2-7; 8 bases match TRBD2. Sequencing was performed on naive CD4+ T cells sorted from blood. Indicated subset: CD45RA+ positively selected. The TCR was taken from a man aged 30 to 39 in good health. Here the CDR3 DNA reads TGTGCCAGCAGTTTAGAGTGGGCGGGAGGTCGGGAGCAGTACTTC. Translated, it gives CASSLEWAGGREQYF.